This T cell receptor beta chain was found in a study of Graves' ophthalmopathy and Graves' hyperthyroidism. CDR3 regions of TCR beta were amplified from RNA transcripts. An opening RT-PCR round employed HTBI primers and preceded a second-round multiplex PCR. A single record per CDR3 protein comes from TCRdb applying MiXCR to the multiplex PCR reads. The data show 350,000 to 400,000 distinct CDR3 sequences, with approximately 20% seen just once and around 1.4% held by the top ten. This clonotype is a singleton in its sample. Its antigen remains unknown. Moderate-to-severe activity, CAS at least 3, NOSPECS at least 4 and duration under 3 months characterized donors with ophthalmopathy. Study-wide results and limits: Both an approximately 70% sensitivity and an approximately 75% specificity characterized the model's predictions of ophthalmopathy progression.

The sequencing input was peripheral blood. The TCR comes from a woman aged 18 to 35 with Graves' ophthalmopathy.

The CDR3 DNA is TGTGCCAGCAGTTTTTCTAGCGGGAGTTCCGAGCAGTACTTC. The encoded protein is CASSFSSGSSEQYF. The chain combines TRBV28 with TRBJ2-7, with 10 bases matching TRBD2. The J segment lost 6 bases and the V segment lost 3 bases, leaving 5 bases of the junction unmatched. This CDR3 has 14 residues. Germline V gives CDR1 MDHEN, CDR2 SYDVKM.